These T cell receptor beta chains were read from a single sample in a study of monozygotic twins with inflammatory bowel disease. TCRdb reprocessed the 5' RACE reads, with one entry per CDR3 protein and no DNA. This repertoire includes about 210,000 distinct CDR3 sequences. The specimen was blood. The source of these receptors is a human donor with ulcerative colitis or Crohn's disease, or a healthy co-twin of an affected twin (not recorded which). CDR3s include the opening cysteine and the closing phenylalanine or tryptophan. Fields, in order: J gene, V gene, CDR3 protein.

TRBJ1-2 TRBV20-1 CSARRDEMEWWYGYTF
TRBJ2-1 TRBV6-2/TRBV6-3 CASKEVLEYNEQFF
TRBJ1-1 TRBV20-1 CSASVGTEAFF
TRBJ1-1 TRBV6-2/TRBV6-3 CASSSGQQMNTEAFF
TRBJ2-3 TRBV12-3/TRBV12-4 CASSLDRTSGGVGSTDTQYF
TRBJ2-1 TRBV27 CASSPGTGRVNEQFF
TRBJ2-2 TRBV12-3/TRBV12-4 CASSPSGPTRELFF
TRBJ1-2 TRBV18 CASSPLSDYGYTF
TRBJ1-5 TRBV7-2 CASSLVGGPRRGEPQHF
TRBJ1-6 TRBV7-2 CASSERGQGGSPLHF
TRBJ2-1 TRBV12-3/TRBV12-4 CASSSRYPSYNEQFF
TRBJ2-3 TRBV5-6 CASSLAGQTQYF
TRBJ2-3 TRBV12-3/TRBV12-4 CASSPLVTGTQYF
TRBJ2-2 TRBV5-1 CASRRDTGTGELFF
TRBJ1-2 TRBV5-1 CASSPDRGLYGYTF
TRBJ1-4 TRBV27 CASSPLQGSSEKLFF
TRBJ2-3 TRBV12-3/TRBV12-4 CASRTGEGWAARLQTDTQYF
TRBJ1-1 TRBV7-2 CASSLRGWEAFF
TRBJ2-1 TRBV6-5 CASSYSRGRPHNEQFF
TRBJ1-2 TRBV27 CASSVAGRGYTF